Presented here are 28 T cell receptor beta chains from one specimen sequenced in a study of T cells in Graves' hyperthyroidism and ophthalmopathy. Researchers amplified the TCR beta CDR3 regions from RNA transcripts. Primed by the HTBI set, a first-round RT-PCR was run on the TCR CDR3. TCRdb re-analysed the multiplex PCR reads in MiXCR, keeping a single row per CDR3 protein. Found here are under 350,000 distinct CDR3 sequences, 13% of them singletons; the top ten hold around 7.9%. The sequenced sample consisted of blood. These receptors came from a woman between 25 and 40 years old with Graves' hyperthyroidism that later progressed to Graves' ophthalmopathy.

This clonotype was counted ten times or more. The chain combines TRBV20-1 with TRBJ2-1; D gene ambiguous. The CDR3 runs to 18 residues. Trimming shortened V by 1 base and J by 7 bases, and 26 bases separated the two germline ends. Germline CDR1 is DFQATT and CDR2 is SNEGSKA (reference sequence). In DNA, the CDR3 is TGCAGTGCTAGAGGATCGACCCTGACTTTACCCGTGGGGAATGAGCAGTTCTTC. It translates to CSARGSTLTLPVGNEQFF.

The chain carries TRBV3-1 and TRBJ2-5; TRBD2 matches at 13 bases. V was clipped by 5 bases and J by 5 bases; unmatched bases: 8. Germline V gene lookup returns CDR1 LGHDT and CDR2 YNNKEL (reference sequence). The CDR3 length is 16 residues. CDR3 region: CASSLLAGGPGETQYF. Written as DNA, the CDR3 is TGTGCCAGCAGCTTACTAGCGGGGGGGCCTGGGGAGACCCAGTACTTC.

This clonotype has only a few counts. The chain recombines TRBV20-1 with TRBJ2-4; D is unclear. V was clipped by 3 bases and J by 0 bases, with 9 bases between them. CDR3 size: 14 residues. In germline, CDR1 is DFQATT, CDR2 SNEGSKA (reference sequence). This chain's CDR3 is CSASGALAKNIQYF. The DNA for the CDR3 is TGCAGTGCTAGTGGAGCTCTAGCCAAAAACATTCAGTACTTC.

This clonotype was seen many times. The chain uses TRBV27 and TRBJ2-7; D is possibly TRBD1 (6 bases). Trimming cost V 3 bases and J 2 bases, with 14 bases left between them. This CDR3 contains 15 residues. Germline V gives CDR1 MNHEY, CDR2 SMNVEV (reference sequence). CDR3 nucleotides: TGTGCCAGCAGTTTCGGGGCAGGGGCCCCCTACGAGCAGTACTTC. Its protein product is CASSFGAGAPYEQYF.

Comment on this clonotype: A junction boundary mismatches the germline segment, possibly from a read error. The chain employs TRBV28 and TRBJ1-2, with D unresolved. The germline CDR1 and CDR2 sequences are MDHEN and SYDVKM. The CDR3 length is 14 residues. The CDR3 region is CARRAKTASYGYTF. CDR3 nucleotide sequence: TGTGCCCGCAGAGCAAAGACGGCTAGCTATGGCTACACGTTC.

The chain carries TRBV2 and TRBJ1-1, with TRBD1 identical over 8 bases. The CDR3 totals 12 residues. V lost 8 bases to trimming and J lost 2 bases; unmatched junction nucleotides: 1. Per the germline V gene, CDR1 is SNHLY and CDR2 is FYNNEI. CDR3 protein: CASDRGNTEAFF. CDR3 bases: TGTGCCAGCGACAGGGGTAACACTGAAGCTTTCTTT.

At least ten counts were recorded for this clonotype. The gene calls are TRBV6-1 and TRBJ1-1, with D possibly being TRBD1 (5 bases). V gave up 9 bases and J gave up 5 bases, with 10 bases separating them. From germline, CDR1 is MNHNS and CDR2 SASEGT. The CDR3 length is 11 residues. CDR3 loop: CASKRGTEAFF. CDR3 sequence (DNA): TGTGCCAGTAAGCGGGGGACTGAAGCTTTCTTT.

This clonotype was seen many times. The V gene is TRBV13, the J gene TRBJ2-3, with unresolved D. Trimming pared 2 bases from V and 5 bases from J, leaving 14 bases between. This CDR3 spans 15 amino acids. Germline values: CDR1 PRHDT, CDR2 FYEKMQ (reference sequence). CDR3 sequence: CASSLSSNTGDTQYF. As DNA, the CDR3 is TGTGCCAGCAGCTTATCTTCCAACACGGGAGATACGCAGTATTTT.

This clonotype was found many times. The chain is built from TRBV11-2 and TRBJ2-2, with no clear D. Germline-derived CDR1 and CDR2 are SGHAT and FQNNGV. Trimming took off 5 bases at V and 8 bases at J, with 15 bases between the two ends. The CDR3 is made up of 14 amino acids. Here the CDR3 reads CASSPGPANGELFF. DNA of the CDR3: TGTGCCAGCAGCCCCGGGCCTGCAAATGGGGAGCTGTTTTTT.

This clonotype was counted only a few times. Relative to the germline gene, one junction end is altered; a read error may explain this. The chain uses TRBV7-7 and TRBJ2-7; 10 nucleotides line up with TRBD1. CDR3 length equals 15 residues. Per the germline V gene, CDR1 is SSHAT and CDR2 is FNYEAQ (reference sequence). The CDR3 region is CASSPDRGQSYEQYF. The CDR3 nucleotides are TGTGCTAGCAGCCCCGACAGGGGGCAATCCTACGAGCAGTACTTC. Combining the CDR3 with reference TRBV7-7 and TRBJ2-7 gives the whole variable domain GAGVSQSPRYKVTKRGQDVTLRCDPISSHATLYWYQQALGQGPEFLTYFNYEAQPDKSGLPSDRFSAERPEGSISTLTIQRTEQRDSAMYRCASSPDRGQSYEQYFGPGTRLTVT.

This clonotype showed up many times. The chain joins TRBV2 to TRBJ2-3, with 8 positions matching TRBD1. Germline-derived CDR1 and CDR2 are SNHLY and FYNNEI. This CDR3 is built from 19 residues. Trimming removed 7 bases from V and 5 bases from J; junction bases left unmatched: 23. CDR3 in DNA: TGTGCCAGCACCGAAGAGTGGCCAGGGGGCGCCGAGGGGGTAGATACGCAGTATTTT. The encoded protein is CASTEEWPGGAEGVDTQYF.

This clonotype was seen at least ten times. The chain links TRBV20-1 to TRBJ2-7, with TRBD1 matching over 9 bases. The CDR3 runs to 15 residues. Germline-derived CDR1 and CDR2 are DFQATT and SNEGSKA (reference sequence). V was clipped by 5 bases and J by 5 bases; unmatched bases: 13. In DNA, the CDR3 is TGCAGTGCTCCTATCCGGGACAGGGTGTCCAACGAGCAGTACTTC. This gives the protein CSAPIRDRVSNEQYF.

This clonotype was found many times. The V gene is TRBV30, the J gene TRBJ2-5; 8 nucleotides line up with TRBD1. The V and J ends lost 5 bases and 5 bases, in that order; junction bases with no gene match: 7. The germline gives CDR1 GTSNPN, CDR2 SVGIG (reference sequence). This CDR3 region has 13 residues. The CDR3 sequence is CAWEIQGVETQYF. The CDR3 DNA reads TGTGCCTGGGAGATACAGGGGGTCGAGACCCAGTACTTC.

Ten or more counts support this clonotype. The chain combines TRBV3-1 with TRBJ1-1; 11 nucleotides agree with TRBD1. The J segment lost 0 bases and the V segment lost 3 bases, leaving 3 bases of the junction unmatched. Germline CDR1 and CDR2: LGHDT and YNNKEL (reference sequence). The CDR3 loop spans 16 amino acids. CDR3 DNA: TGTGCCAGCAGCCAGTGGGACAGGGGGATGAACACTGAAGCTTTCTTT. This translates into CASSQWDRGMNTEAFF.

This clonotype was detected many times. The rearrangement joins TRBV2 to TRBJ2-7, with D unresolved. The CDR3 is 13 amino acids. Germline assignment: CDR1 SNHLY and CDR2 FYNNEI. Trimming took 11 bases from V and 0 from J, leaving 14 bases between them. The DNA of the CDR3 is TGTGCCCCCCATCGGACGAGCTCCTACGAGCAGTACTTC. Protein product: CAPHRTSSYEQYF.

This clonotype was seen ten or more times. The rearrangement links TRBV20-1 to TRBJ1-5, with 8 bases fitting TRBD1. V lost 6 bases and J lost 4; bases outside the gene matches: 8. Germline V gene lookup returns CDR1 DFQATT and CDR2 SNEGSKA (reference sequence). The CDR3 sequence is 14 residues long. Here the CDR3 DNA reads TGCAGTGCATTACGGACAGGGCCTAATCAGCCCCAGCATTTT. The encoded protein is CSALRTGPNQPQHF.

This clonotype was found many times. The chain's CDR3 is CATSARASSYNEQFF. The CDR3, as DNA: TGTGCCACCAGTGCTCGGGCAAGCTCCTACAATGAGCAGTTCTTC. The chain has TRBV24-1 and TRBJ2-1, with D hard to call. Trimming stripped 5 bases from V and 0 bases from J, with 10 bases between. The germline gives CDR1 KGHDR, CDR2 SFDVKD. The CDR3 runs to 15 residues.

This clonotype came up many times. This sequence joins TRBV24-1 and TRBJ2-5, with 9 positions matching TRBD2. The CDR3 loop spans 18 amino acids. Germline trimming cut 3 bases from V and 5 bases from J; bases unmatched to any gene: 15. The V gene's germline CDR1 is KGHDR and CDR2 SFDVKD. In DNA, the CDR3 is TGTGCCACCAGTGATAGGGCTAGCGGGACGCTCAGGAGGGAGACCCAGTACTTC. Its protein is CATSDRASGTLRRETQYF.

This clonotype was picked up many times. The chain uses TRBV5-1 and TRBJ1-2, with D unresolved. Germline V gene lookup returns CDR1 SGHRS and CDR2 YFSETQ. The V gene lost 1 base and the J gene lost 4 bases, with 14 bases spanning the gap. CDR3 size: 15 residues. The CDR3 spells CASSLFPGEGYGYTF. CDR3 nucleotides: TGCGCCAGCAGCTTGTTCCCAGGAGAAGGCTATGGCTACACCTTC.

This clonotype was observed a handful of times. The genes are TRBV27 and TRBJ1-5, with D uncertain. Germline CDR1 is MNHEY and CDR2 is SMNVEV (reference sequence). Between the trimmed V and J ends, which lost 2 bases and 5 bases, there was a span of 10 bases. The length of the CDR3 is 14 residues. The CDR3 DNA reads TGTGCCAGCAGTTTACTCGTCAGACATCAGCCCCAGCATTTT. It yields the protein CASSLLVRHQPQHF.

This clonotype was counted many times. This rearrangement joins TRBV29-1 to TRBJ2-7, with D perhaps assigned TRBD1 or TRBD2 (5 bases each). The germline V and J ends were trimmed by 4 bases and 7 bases, with 17 bases remaining between them. In germline, CDR1 is SQVTM, CDR2 ANQGSEA. This CDR3 region has 13 residues. DNA of the CDR3: TGCAGCGTTGCCCGGGACGTTTATAGAGAGCAGTACTTC. This gives the protein CSVARDVYREQYF.

This clonotype has ten or more counts. The gene calls are TRBV18 and TRBJ1-6; D unclear. Germline loops: CDR1 KGHSH, CDR2 LQKENI. Trimming left V 2 bases short and J 3 bases short, with 14 bases between. The length of the CDR3 is 17 residues. CDR3 in amino acids: CASSPERYTSYNSPLHF. The CDR3 DNA sequence: TGTGCCAGCTCACCAGAAAGATACACTAGCTATAATTCACCCCTCCACTTT.

The chain uses TRBV9 and TRBJ2-1; 14 nucleotides line up with TRBD2. The CDR3 has 15 residues. Germline trimming cut 4 bases from V and 11 bases from J; bases unmatched to any gene: 8. Germline CDR1 is SGDLS and CDR2 is YYNGEE. CDR3 residues: CASSTRTSGRTQQFF. CDR3 DNA: TGTGCCAGCAGCACCCGGACTAGCGGGAGGACCCAGCAGTTCTTC. Variable domain in full (rest from reference TRBV9 and TRBJ2-1): DSGVTQTPKHLITATGQRVTLRCSPRSGDLSVYWYQQSLDQGLQFLIQYYNGEERAKGNILERFSAQQFPDLHSELNLSSLELGDSALYFCASSTRTSGRTQQFFGPGTRLTVL.

This chain links TRBV5-1 with TRBJ2-1; 12 bases line up with TRBD2. The V gene's germline CDR1 is SGHRS and CDR2 YFSETQ. The CDR3 length is 16 residues. J lost 4 bases, V lost 1 base, and 3 bases had no gene match. The CDR3 sequence: CASSLQTSGGYNEQFF. The CDR3 bases are TGCGCCAGCAGCTTGCAGACTAGCGGGGGATACAATGAGCAGTTCTTC. Full variable domain (outside the CDR3, taken from reference TRBV5-1 and TRBJ2-1): KAGVTQTPRYLIKTRGQQVTLSCSPISGHRSVSWYQQTPGQGLQFLFEYFSETQRNKGNFPGRFSGRQFSNSRSEMNVSTLELGDSALYLCASSLQTSGGYNEQFFGPGTRLTVL.

In this sample, this clonotype turned up many times. The gene calls are TRBV20-1 and TRBJ2-3; D gene unclear. CDR3 length: 15 amino acids. Trimming left V 0 bases short and J 5 bases short, with 15 bases between. Germline V gene data show CDR1 as DFQATT and CDR2 as SNEGSKA (reference sequence). CDR3 in DNA: TGCAGTGCTAGAGAAGTCAGGAGTTCGATAGATACGCAGTATTTT. Protein sequence: CSAREVRSSIDTQYF.

Many counts were recorded for this clonotype. The chain has TRBV28 and TRBJ1-5; D call uncertain. The V end was cut by 4 bases, the J end by 6 bases, with 7 bases between. Germline values: CDR1 MDHEN, CDR2 SYDVKM. This CDR3 comprises 12 residues. The CDR3 loop is CASSSSVQPQHF. As DNA, the CDR3 is TGTGCCAGCAGTTCGTCGGTTCAGCCCCAGCATTTT.

This clonotype has a count of ten or more. CDR3 nucleotide sequence: TGCAGTGCTAGAGATAGCGGGAAACAGACCCAGTACTTC. Protein sequence: CSARDSGKQTQYF. The J gene is TRBJ2-5, the V gene TRBV20-1; 8 bases fit TRBD2. This CDR3 is 13 amino acids long. CDR1 is DFQATT and CDR2 is SNEGSKA in the germline V gene (reference sequence). V lost 0 bases, J lost 6 bases, and 3 bases stayed unmatched.

This chain links TRBV6-1 with TRBJ2-6, with TRBD1 matching over 7 bases. From germline, CDR1 is MNHNS and CDR2 SASEGT. V gave up 8 bases and J gave up 4 bases; unmatched junction bases: 11. The CDR3 totals 16 residues. CDR3 residues: CASHYTGDSGANVLTF. The DNA for the CDR3 is TGTGCCAGCCACTATACAGGGGATTCAGGGGCCAACGTCCTGACTTTC.